This TCR beta chain comes out of a study of T-cell memory formation after mild COVID-19. Study-wide context: Clustering of TCRs was largely donor specific. Broader study findings: The study found contracting CD4+ clones mainly in CM and EM and contracting CD8+ clones in EMRA. Clones contracting across day 15 to 85 had a balanced CD4/CD8 profile; later expanding clones leaned CD4+.

A single record per CDR3 protein comes from TCRdb applying MiXCR to the 5' RACE reads. The table includes about 430,000 distinct CDR3 sequences, 18% detected once. This clonotype occurred a few times. Antigen specificity is unknown. Germline V gene data show CDR1 as MGHRA and CDR2 as YSYEKL. The CDR3 sequence is 15 residues long. V was clipped by 1 base and J by 6 bases, with 12 bases between them. The receptor was isolated from a man aged 18 to 29 who had mild COVID-19 (a few samples of this study predate the infection). Cell type and time point are not known. Sequencing was carried out using PBMCs or a T cell subset sorted from them (not recorded which). The genes are TRBV4-1 and TRBJ2-2, with D maybe TRBD2 (6 bases). The CDR3 protein is CASSQVSRGSGELFF. The CDR3 coding sequence is TGCGCCAGCAGCCAAGTTTCTCGGGGGTCCGGGGAGCTGTTTTTT.